These 16 T cell receptor beta chains were all obtained from the same sample, sequenced in a study of blood T cell repertoires in COVID-19. Repertoires were generated with immunoSEQ multiplex PCR, while TCRdb's copy carries only in-frame clones and drops some. This repertoire shows around 84,000 clones, 70% to 90% found once; its top ten account for approximately 8.1%. The specimen sequenced was peripheral blood. The receptor set was obtained from an elderly man with active or convalescent COVID-19.

The rearrangement joins TRBV6-5 to TRBJ2-7, with 7 bases that match TRBD2. Trimming at V came to 6 bases and at J to 2 bases, leaving 7 bases not matched to a gene. Germline values: CDR1 MNHEY, CDR2 SVGAGI. The CDR3 runs to 14 residues. The CDR3 coding sequence is TGTGCCAGCAGGGGGGGGAGCGGACCCTACGAGCAGTACGTC. It encodes CASRGGSGPYEQYV.

J is TRBJ1-4 and V is TRBV30; TRBD1 is a possible D gene (5 bases). The germline V gene encodes CDR1 GTSNPN and CDR2 SVGIG (reference sequence). Trimming took 2 bases from V and 7 from J, leaving 17 bases between them. The CDR3 spans 15 residues. CDR3 DNA sequence: TGTGCCTGGAGTCTAGGGGTTCTGGAAGGTGAAAAACTGTTTTTT. This gives the protein CAWSLGVLEGEKLFF.

The chain joins TRBV28 to TRBJ1-2; maybe TRBD1 (6 bases). Germline V gene lookup returns CDR1 MDHEN and CDR2 SYDVKM. The length of the CDR3 is 12 residues. The CDR3 nucleotides read TGTGCACTCCACAGGGTAGGCTACGGCTACACCTTC. It specifies CALHRVGYGYTF.

This chain links TRBV7-9 with TRBJ2-5; a weak D match, TRBD2 (6 bases). Germline V CDR1 and CDR2: SEHNR, FQNEAQ (reference sequence). V lost 5 bases to trimming and J lost 2 bases, with 12 bases between them. This CDR3 comprises 14 residues. CDR3 sequence reads: CASSLGLLQETQYF. In nucleotides, the CDR3 is TGTGCCAGCAGCCTGGGACTCTTACAAGAGACCCAGTACTTC.

J is TRBJ2-5 and V is TRBV10-3; 16 bases agree with TRBD2. J was trimmed by 5 bases and V by 10 bases; bases with no gene match: 7. The length of the CDR3 is 15 residues. Germline V gene data show CDR1 as ENHRY and CDR2 as SYGVKD. CDR3 bases: TGTGCCACTGGGACTAGCGGGGGGGCCAAGGAGACCCAGTACTTC. Its translation is CATGTSGGAKETQYF.

This clone has just one count. J is TRBJ2-1 and V is TRBV6-1; 8 positions match TRBD1. CDR3 size: 14 residues. V lost 2 bases and J lost 6; bases outside the gene matches: 3. Germline V gene lookup returns CDR1 MNHNS and CDR2 SASEGT. CDR3 residues: CASSEWTGINEQFF. The CDR3, as DNA: TGTGCCAGCAGTGAATGGACAGGGATCAATGAGCAGTTCTTC.

V gene TRBV18 combines with J gene TRBJ1-3, with TRBD1 matching over 9 bases. The J segment lost 4 bases and the V segment lost 6 bases, leaving 7 bases of the junction unmatched. Germline CDR1 is KGHSH and CDR2 is LQKENI. The CDR3 has 15 amino acids. The CDR3 sequence is CASSIIQGAGNTIYF. For the CDR3, the DNA is TGTGCCAGCTCCATTATACAGGGGGCAGGAAACACCATATATTTT.

This clone was seen only a few times. This sequence joins TRBV5-1 and TRBJ1-5; no definite D call. This CDR3 contains 15 residues. Germline assignment: CDR1 SGHRS and CDR2 YFSETQ. V was pared by 0 bases and J by 4 bases, with 11 bases between. The CDR3 bases are TGCGCCAGCAGCTTGGTACCGGGTACGAATCAGCCCCAGCATTTT. It encodes CASSLVPGTNQPQHF.

The V call is TRBV10-3, the J call TRBJ2-4; D gene uncertain. The CDR3 length is 14 residues. V lost 2 bases to trimming and J lost 9 bases, with 14 bases between them. CDR1 ENHRY and CDR2 SYGVKD come from the germline V gene. The CDR3 coding sequence is TGTGCCATCAGTGAGATCGCGGCGCCCGGCATTCAGTACTTC. Its translation is CAISEIAAPGIQYF.

The J gene is TRBJ1-6, the V gene TRBV7-2; D is unclear. CDR1 and CDR2 from the germline V gene are SGHTA and FQGNSA. The CDR3 covers 13 residues. The V and J ends lost 0 bases and 15 bases respectively, with 12 bases between them. CDR3 loop: CASSLAEDAHLHF. CDR3 DNA sequence: TGTGCCAGCAGCTTAGCGGAGGACGCCCACCTCCACTTT.

The V and J genes are TRBV10-3 and TRBJ1-2, with D uncertain. Per the germline V gene, CDR1 is ENHRY and CDR2 is SYGVKD. This CDR3 contains 14 residues. V lost 1 base and J 2 bases, leaving 8 bases between the germline ends. For the CDR3, the DNA is TGTGCCATCAGTGAGTTGAACACCAACTATGGCTACACCTTC. Protein: CAISELNTNYGYTF.

The count of this clone is one. This sequence joins TRBV19 and TRBJ1-5; possibly TRBD1 for D (5 bases). The CDR3 totals 13 residues. V gave up 4 bases and J gave up 11 bases, with 15 bases separating them. Per germline, CDR1 LNHDA and CDR2 SQIVND (reference sequence). This CDR3 reads CASSKDQGRAQHF. The CDR3 region has the DNA TGTGCCAGTAGTAAAGACCAGGGTAGGGCCCAGCATTTT.

The chain employs TRBV19 and TRBJ1-4; 8 bases are shared with TRBD1. Germline V gives CDR1 LNHDA, CDR2 SQIVND (reference sequence). CDR3 length: 14 residues. Trimming took 7 bases from V and 7 from J; bases not matched to a gene: 8. The CDR3 here is CASMWQGAGEKLFF. The DNA for the CDR3 is TGTGCCAGTATGTGGCAGGGGGCGGGTGAAAAACTGTTTTTT. The complete variable domain, with remaining parts taken from reference TRBV19 and TRBJ1-4, reads DGGITQSPKYLFRKEGQNVTLSCEQNLNHDAMYWYRQDPGQGLRLIYYSQIVNDFQKGDIAEGYSVSREKKESFPLTVTSAQKNPTAFYLCASMWQGAGEKLFFGSGTQLSVL.

The V gene is TRBV7-2, the J gene TRBJ2-5; a possible D gene is TRBD2 (6 bases). Germline V lookup: CDR1 SGHTA, CDR2 FQGNSA. V was clipped by 5 bases and J by 4 bases, with 11 bases between them. This CDR3 has 13 amino acids. CDR3 sequence: CASSPGLIETQYF. DNA for the CDR3: TGTGCCAGCAGCCCGGGACTGATAGAGACCCAGTACTTC.

This chain joins TRBV5-1 and TRBJ2-5, with TRBD2 identical over 7 bases. The CDR3 loop spans 14 amino acids. Trimming cost V 4 bases and J 3 bases; bases outside gene matches: 6. Germline CDR1 reads SGHRS; CDR2 reads YFSETQ. The CDR3 bases are TGCGCCAGCAGCGCTGGGGGAGGGGAAGAGACCCAGTACTTC. Encoded protein: CASSAGGGEETQYF.

The chain links TRBV4-1 to TRBJ1-4; D gene unclear. The CDR3 consists of 14 residues. Germline CDR1 and CDR2: MGHRA and YSYEKL. Deletions cut 0 bases from V and 4 bases from J, with 6 bases between. The CDR3 DNA sequence: TGCGCCAGCAGCCAAGAACAGATTAATGAAAAACTGTTTTTT. It translates to CASSQEQINEKLFF.